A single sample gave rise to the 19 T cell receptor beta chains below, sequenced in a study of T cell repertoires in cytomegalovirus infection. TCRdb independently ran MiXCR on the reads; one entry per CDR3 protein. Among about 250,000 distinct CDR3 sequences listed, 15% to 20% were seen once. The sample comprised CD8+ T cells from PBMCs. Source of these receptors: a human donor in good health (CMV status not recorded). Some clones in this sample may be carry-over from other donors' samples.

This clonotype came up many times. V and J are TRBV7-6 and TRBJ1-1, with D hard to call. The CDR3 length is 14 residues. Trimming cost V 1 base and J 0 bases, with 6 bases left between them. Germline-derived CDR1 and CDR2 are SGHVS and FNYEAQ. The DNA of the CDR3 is TGTGCCAGCAGCTTAGTACAGATGAACACTGAAGCTTTCTTT. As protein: CASSLVQMNTEAFF.

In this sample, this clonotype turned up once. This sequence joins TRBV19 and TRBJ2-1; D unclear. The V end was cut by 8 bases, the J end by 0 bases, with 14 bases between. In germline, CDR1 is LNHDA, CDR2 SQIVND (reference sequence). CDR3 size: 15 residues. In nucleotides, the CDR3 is TGTGCCAGTTCTATGGTGGGGTCCTCCTACAATGAGCAGTTCTTC. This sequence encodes CASSMVGSSYNEQFF.

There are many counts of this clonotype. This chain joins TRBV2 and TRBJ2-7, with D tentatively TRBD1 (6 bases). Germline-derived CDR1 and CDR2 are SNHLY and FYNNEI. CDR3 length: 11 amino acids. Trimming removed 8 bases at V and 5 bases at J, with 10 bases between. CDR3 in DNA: TGTGCCAGCTGGGACATGGACGAGCAGTACTTC. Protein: CASWDMDEQYF.

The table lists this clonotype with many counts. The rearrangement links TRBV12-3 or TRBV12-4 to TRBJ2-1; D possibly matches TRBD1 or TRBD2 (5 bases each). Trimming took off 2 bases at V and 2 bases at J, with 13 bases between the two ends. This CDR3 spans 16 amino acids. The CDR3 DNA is TGTGCCAGCAGTTTATTGCCCCGGGGACCCTACAATGAGCAGTTCTTC. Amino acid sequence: CASSLLPRGPYNEQFF.

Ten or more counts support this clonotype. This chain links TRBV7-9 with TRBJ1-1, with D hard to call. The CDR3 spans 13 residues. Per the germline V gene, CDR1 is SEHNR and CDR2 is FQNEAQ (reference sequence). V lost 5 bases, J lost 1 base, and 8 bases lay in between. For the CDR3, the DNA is TGTGCCAGCAGCCATGACTGGAACACTGAAGCTTTCTTT. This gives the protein CASSHDWNTEAFF.

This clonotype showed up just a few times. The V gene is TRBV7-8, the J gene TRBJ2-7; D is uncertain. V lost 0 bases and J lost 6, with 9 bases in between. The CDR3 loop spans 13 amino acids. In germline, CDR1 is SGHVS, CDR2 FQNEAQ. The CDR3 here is CASSLASWSEQYF. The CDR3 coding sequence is TGTGCCAGCAGCTTAGCTTCTTGGAGCGAGCAGTACTTC.

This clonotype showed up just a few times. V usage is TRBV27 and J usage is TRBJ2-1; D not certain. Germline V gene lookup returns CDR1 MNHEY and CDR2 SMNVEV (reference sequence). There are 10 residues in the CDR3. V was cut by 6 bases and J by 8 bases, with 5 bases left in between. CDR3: CASRGHEQFF. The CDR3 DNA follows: TGTGCCAGCAGGGGTCATGAGCAGTTCTTC.

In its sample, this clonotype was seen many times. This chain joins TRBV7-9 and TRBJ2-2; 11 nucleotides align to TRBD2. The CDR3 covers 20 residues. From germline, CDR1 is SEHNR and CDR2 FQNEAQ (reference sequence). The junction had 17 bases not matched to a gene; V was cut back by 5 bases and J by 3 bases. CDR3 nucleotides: TGTGCCAGCAGCCCGTTTAAGGGAAGACTAGCGGGGCGAGACACCGGGGAGCTGTTTTTT. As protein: CASSPFKGRLAGRDTGELFF.

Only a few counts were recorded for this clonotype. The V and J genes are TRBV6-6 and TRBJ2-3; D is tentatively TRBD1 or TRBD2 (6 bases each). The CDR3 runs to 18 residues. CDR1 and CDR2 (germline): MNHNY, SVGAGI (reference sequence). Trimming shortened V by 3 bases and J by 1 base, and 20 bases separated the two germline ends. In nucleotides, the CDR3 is TGTGCCAGCAGTTATTTCCCCGGGGGACAAGGGGGCACAGATACGCAGTATTTT. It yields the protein CASSYFPGGQGGTDTQYF.

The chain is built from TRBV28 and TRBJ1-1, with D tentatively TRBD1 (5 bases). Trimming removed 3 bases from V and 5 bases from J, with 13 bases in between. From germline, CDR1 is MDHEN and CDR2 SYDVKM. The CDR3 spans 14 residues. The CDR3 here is CASSFRGRATEAFF. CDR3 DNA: TGTGCCAGCAGTTTTCGTGGCAGGGCGACTGAAGCTTTCTTT.

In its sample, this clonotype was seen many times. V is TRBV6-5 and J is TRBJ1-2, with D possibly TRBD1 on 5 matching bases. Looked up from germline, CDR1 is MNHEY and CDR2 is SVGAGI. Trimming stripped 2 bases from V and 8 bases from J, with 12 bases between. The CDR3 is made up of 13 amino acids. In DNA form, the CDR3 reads TGTGCCAGCAGTTACATTTCGACAGAAGGCTACACCTTC. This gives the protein CASSYISTEGYTF.

The CDR3: CASRPALGTEAFF. The DNA of the CDR3 is TGTGCCAGCCGCCCGGCCCTGGGGACTGAAGCTTTCTTT. The chain uses TRBV28 and TRBJ1-1; no clear D. Trimming left V 8 bases short and J 5 bases short, with 15 bases between. Germline V gene sequence: CDR1 MDHEN, CDR2 SYDVKM. The CDR3 spans 13 residues.

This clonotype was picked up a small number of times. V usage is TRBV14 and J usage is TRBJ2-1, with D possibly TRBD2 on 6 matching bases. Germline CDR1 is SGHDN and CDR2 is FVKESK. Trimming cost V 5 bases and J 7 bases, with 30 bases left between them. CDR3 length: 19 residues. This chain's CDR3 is CASSYQRVGGPAVFNEQFF. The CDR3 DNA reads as TGTGCCAGCAGCTACCAACGCGTGGGGGGTCCTGCGGTGTTTAATGAGCAGTTCTTC.

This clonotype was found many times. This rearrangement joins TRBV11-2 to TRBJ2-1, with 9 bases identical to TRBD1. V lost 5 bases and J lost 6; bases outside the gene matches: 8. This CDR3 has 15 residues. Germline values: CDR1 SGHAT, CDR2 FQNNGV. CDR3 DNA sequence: TGTGCCAGCAGCCTGGGACAGGGATCTTCCAATGAGCAGTTCTTC. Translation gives CASSLGQGSSNEQFF.

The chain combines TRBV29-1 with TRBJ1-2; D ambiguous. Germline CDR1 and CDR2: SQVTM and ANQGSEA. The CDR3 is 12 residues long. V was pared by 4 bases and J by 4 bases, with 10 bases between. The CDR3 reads CSVAGIAYGYTF. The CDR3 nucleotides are TGCAGCGTTGCGGGCATCGCCTATGGCTACACCTTC. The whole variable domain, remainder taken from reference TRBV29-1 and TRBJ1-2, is SAVISQKPSRDICQRGTSLTIQCQVDSQVTMMFWYRQQPGQSLTLIATANQGSEATYESGFVIDKFPISRPNLTFSTLTVSNMSPEDSSIYLCSVAGIAYGYTFGSGTRLTVV.

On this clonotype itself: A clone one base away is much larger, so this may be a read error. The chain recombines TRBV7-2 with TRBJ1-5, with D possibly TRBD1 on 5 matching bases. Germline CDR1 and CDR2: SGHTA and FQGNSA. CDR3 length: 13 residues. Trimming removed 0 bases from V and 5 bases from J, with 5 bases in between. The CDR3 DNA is TGTGCCAGCAGCTTAGCGACAGATCAGCCCCAGCATTTT. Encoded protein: CASSLATDQPQHF.

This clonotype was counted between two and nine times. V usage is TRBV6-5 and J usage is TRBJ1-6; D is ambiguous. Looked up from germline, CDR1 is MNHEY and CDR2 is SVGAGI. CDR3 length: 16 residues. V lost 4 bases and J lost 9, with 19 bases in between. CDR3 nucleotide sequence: TGTGCCAGCAGTTCAGGACTCGTCATCCCTTTTTCACCCCTCCACTTT. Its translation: CASSSGLVIPFSPLHF.

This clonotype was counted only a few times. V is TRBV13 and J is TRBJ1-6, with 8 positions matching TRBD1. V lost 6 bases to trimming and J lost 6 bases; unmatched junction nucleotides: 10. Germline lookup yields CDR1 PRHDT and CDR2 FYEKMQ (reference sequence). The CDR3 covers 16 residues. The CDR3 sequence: CASRSRTGWVNSPLHF. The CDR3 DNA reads TGTGCCAGCAGAAGCCGGACAGGGTGGGTTAATTCACCCCTCCACTTT.

CDR3: CASSQEVGQTRPYGYTF. The CDR3 region has the DNA TGCGCCAGCAGCCAAGAGGTGGGACAGACAAGACCCTATGGCTACACCTTC. The genes are TRBV4-1 and TRBJ1-2, with TRBD1 identical over 7 bases. Germline V lookup: CDR1 MGHRA, CDR2 YSYEKL. The CDR3 is 17 residues long. J was trimmed by 4 bases and V by 0 bases; bases with no gene match: 11.